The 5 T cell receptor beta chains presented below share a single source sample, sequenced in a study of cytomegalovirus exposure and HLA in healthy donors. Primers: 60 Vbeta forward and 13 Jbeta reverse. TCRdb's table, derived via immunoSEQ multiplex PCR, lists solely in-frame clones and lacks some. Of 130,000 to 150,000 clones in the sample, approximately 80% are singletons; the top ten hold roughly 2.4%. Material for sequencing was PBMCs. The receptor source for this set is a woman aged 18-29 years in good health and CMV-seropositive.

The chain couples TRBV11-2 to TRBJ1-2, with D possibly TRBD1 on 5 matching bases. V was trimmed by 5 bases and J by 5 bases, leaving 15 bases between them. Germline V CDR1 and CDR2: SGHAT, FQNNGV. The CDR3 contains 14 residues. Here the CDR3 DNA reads TGTGCCAGCAGCCCCGAGACAGCCTATTATGGCTACACCTTC. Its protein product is CASSPETAYYGYTF.

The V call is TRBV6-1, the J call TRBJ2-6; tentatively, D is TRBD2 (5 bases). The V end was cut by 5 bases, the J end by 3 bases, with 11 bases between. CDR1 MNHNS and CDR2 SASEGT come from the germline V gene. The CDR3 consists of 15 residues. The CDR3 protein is CASSTAGVGANVLTF. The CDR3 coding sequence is TGTGCCAGCAGTACCGCGGGCGTTGGGGCCAACGTCCTGACTTTC.

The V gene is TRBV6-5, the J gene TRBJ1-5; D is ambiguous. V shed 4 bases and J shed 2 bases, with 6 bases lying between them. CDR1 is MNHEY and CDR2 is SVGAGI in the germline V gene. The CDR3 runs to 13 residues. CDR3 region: CASSFQGNQPQHF. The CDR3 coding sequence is TGTGCCAGCAGTTTCCAGGGCAATCAGCCCCAGCATTTT.

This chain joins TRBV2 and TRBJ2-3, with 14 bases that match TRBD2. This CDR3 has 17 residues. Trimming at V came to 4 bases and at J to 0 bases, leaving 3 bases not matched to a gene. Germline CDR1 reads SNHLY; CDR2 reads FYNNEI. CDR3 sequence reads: CASSGRTSGGSTDTQYF. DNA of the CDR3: TGTGCCAGCAGTGGCAGGACTAGCGGGGGGAGCACAGATACGCAGTATTTT.

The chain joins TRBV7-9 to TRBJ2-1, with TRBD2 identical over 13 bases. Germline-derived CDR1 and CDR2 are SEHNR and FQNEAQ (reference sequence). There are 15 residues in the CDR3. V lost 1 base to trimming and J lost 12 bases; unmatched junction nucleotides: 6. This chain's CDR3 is CASSLELAGGPGQFF. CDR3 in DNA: TGTGCCAGCAGCTTAGAACTAGCGGGGGGGCCCGGGCAGTTCTTC.